This is a list of T cell receptor beta chains from one sample in a study of cytomegalovirus exposure and HLA in healthy donors. Sequencing used immunoSEQ multiplex PCR; TCRdb keeps in-frame clones, though not all of them. The table has some 120,000 clones, 85% to 90% seen once. Material for sequencing was PBMCs. The receptors originated from a woman under 30 in good health and CMV-seronegative. The CDR3 runs from the conserved cysteine through the conserved F or W. A D gene is named only where the DNA matches it firmly. Some rows mark clone size as missing; the rest say once, few, many or name a class of expanded clone.

size,D,V,J,CDR3,DNA
-,TRBD2,TRBV5-1,TRBJ2-5,CASSSGAGGVETQYF,TGCGCCAGCAGTTCGGGGGCGGGGGGTGTGGAGACCCAGTACTTC
-,TRBD1,TRBV7-8,TRBJ1-5,CASSFYGRWDRHDSNQPQHF,TGTGCCAGCAGCTTCTACGGTCGATGGGACAGGCACGATAGCAATCAGCCCCAGCATTTT
-,TRBD1,TRBV28,TRBJ1-1,CASSDRGWNTEAFF,TGTGCCAGCAGTGACAGGGGGTGGAACACTGAAGCTTTCTTT
few,-,TRBV28,TRBJ1-1,CASSEQNTEAFF,TGTGCCAGCAGTGAACAGAACACTGAAGCTTTCTTT
-,-,TRBV14,TRBJ1-1,CASSQANTEAFF,TGTGCCAGCAGCCAAGCTAACACTGAAGCTTTCTTT
-,-,TRBV6-4,TRBJ2-2,CASSSFRTGELFF,TGTGCCAGCAGTTCTTTTCGCACCGGGGAGCTGTTTTTT
-,-,TRBV25-1,TRBJ1-4,CASTPGTEKLFF,TGTGCCAGCACTCCAGGAACTGAAAAACTGTTTTTT
-,-,TRBV4-3,TRBJ2-1,CASSQELASTYNEQFF,TGCGCCAGCAGCCAAGAGCTAGCGAGTACCTACAATGAGCAGTTCTTC
few,TRBD1,TRBV27,TRBJ1-2,CASRWGTGYGYTF,TGTGCCAGCAGGTGGGGGACAGGGTATGGCTACACCTTC
-,-,TRBV7-2,TRBJ2-7,CASSLLNSGLTAGEQYF,TGTGCCAGCAGCTTATTAAATTCGGGACTTACAGCCGGCGAGCAGTACTTC
-,-,TRBV9,TRBJ1-6,CASSPRDIPKNSPLHF,TGTGCCAGCAGCCCCCGGGACATCCCTAAGAATTCACCCCTCCACTTT
once,-,TRBV5-5,TRBJ2-2,CASSLTGAANTGELFF,TGTGCCAGCAGCTTGACAGGAGCAGCGAACACCGGGGAGCTGTTTTTT
once,-,TRBV6-1,TRBJ1-4,CASSATRSLFF,TGTGCCAGCAGTGCTACGAGGAGTCTGTTTTTT
-,TRBD2,TRBV25-1,TRBJ2-5,CASSDPTGLAEETQYF,TGTGCCAGCAGTGATCCAACGGGACTAGCGGAAGAGACCCAGTACTTC
-,TRBD1,TRBV28,TRBJ2-7,CATSLSDRVPYEQYF,TGTGCCACCTCCCTTTCGGACAGGGTCCCCTACGAGCAGTACTTC
-,-,TRBV11-2,TRBJ2-7,CASSLALAQYF,TGTGCCAGCAGCTTAGCCTTGGCGCAGTACTTC
-,-,TRBV29-1,TRBJ2-3,CSGTQSSVDTQYF,TGCAGCGGGACTCAGAGCTCCGTAGATACGCAGTATTTT
-,-,TRBV6-1,TRBJ1-6,CASSESGRTRSPLHF,TGTGCCAGCAGTGAATCGGGAAGGACTAGATCACCCCTCCACTTT
-,-,TRBV9,TRBJ2-4,CASSVGSLSQNIQYF,TGTGCCAGCAGCGTAGGTAGTCTATCTCAAAACATTCAGTACTTC
-,TRBD2,TRBV2,TRBJ2-1,CASSGSGGDAEQFF,TGTGCCAGCAGTGGCAGCGGGGGCGACGCGGAGCAGTTCTTC
once,-,TRBV7-8,TRBJ1-1,CASSLVTGNTEAFF,TGTGCCAGCAGCTTAGTCACGGGGAACACTGAAGCTTTCTTT
-,-,TRBV18,TRBJ1-4,CASSPPGWEDEKLFF,TGTGCCAGCTCACCGCCAGGATGGGAGGATGAAAAACTGTTTTTT